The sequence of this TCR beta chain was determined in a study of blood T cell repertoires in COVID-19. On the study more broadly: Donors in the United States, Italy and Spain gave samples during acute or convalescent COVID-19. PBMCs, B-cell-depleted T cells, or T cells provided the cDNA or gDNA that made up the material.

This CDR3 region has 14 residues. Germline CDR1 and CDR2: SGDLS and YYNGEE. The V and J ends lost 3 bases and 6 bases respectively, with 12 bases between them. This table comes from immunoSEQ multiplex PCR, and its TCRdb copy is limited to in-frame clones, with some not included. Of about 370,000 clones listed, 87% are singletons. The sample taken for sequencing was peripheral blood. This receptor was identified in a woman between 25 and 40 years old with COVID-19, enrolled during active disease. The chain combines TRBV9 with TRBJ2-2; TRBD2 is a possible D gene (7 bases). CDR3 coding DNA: TGTGCCAGCAGCGCAGAGGGGGGGCCCGGGGAGCTGTTTTTT. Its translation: CASSAEGGPGELFF. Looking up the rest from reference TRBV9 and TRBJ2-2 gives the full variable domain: DSGVTQTPKHLITATGQRVTLRCSPRSGDLSVYWYQQSLDQGLQFLIQYYNGEERAKGNILERFSAQQFPDLHSELNLSSLELGDSALYFCASSAEGGPGELFFGEGSRLTVL.